The 7 T cell receptor beta chains in this list originate from one sample, sequenced in a study of T-cell reconstitution after alpha-beta-depleted transplantation in children. Unique molecular identifiers tagged the TCRbeta library. A single record per CDR3 protein comes from TCRdb applying MiXCR to the PCR reads. Counted here are some 500,000 distinct CDR3 sequences, 15% to 20% occurring once; the ten biggest clones make up approximately 3%. The sample consisted of PBMCs from the stem cell graft donor, taken from the stem cell graft. Receptors were obtained from a human donor who donated a stem cell graft to a child with acute lymphoblastic leukemia.

The chain employs TRBV7-9 and TRBJ2-2; 8 bases line up with TRBD1. Unmatched junction bases numbered 5, after V lost 5 bases and J lost 0 bases. The CDR3 is made up of 16 amino acids. The V gene's germline CDR1 is SEHNR and CDR2 FQNEAQ (reference sequence). The CDR3 region has the DNA TGTGCCAGCAGCCCTAGGACAGGGTCGAACACCGGGGAGCTGTTTTTT. Residues: CASSPRTGSNTGELFF.

The rearrangement uses TRBV5-1 and TRBJ2-5; the D gene could be TRBD1 or TRBD2 (5 bases each). The V gene's germline CDR1 is SGHRS and CDR2 YFSETQ. This CDR3 is 15 amino acids long. V was cut by 2 bases and J by 5 bases, with 16 bases left in between. The CDR3 reads CASSFVGAYRETQYF. In DNA form, the CDR3 reads TGCGCCAGCAGCTTCGTCGGGGCATACAGGGAGACCCAGTACTTC.

V usage is TRBV9 and J usage is TRBJ2-1, with TRBD2 matching over 11 bases. Trimming took 0 bases from V and 7 from J; bases not matched to a gene: 15. The CDR3 totals 19 residues. Germline CDR1 and CDR2: SGDLS and YYNGEE. The CDR3 region has the DNA TGTGCCAGCAGCGTAGGGGCTCCGCTAGCGGGAGGAGGTATGAATGAGCAGTTCTTC. Its protein product is CASSVGAPLAGGGMNEQFF.

This clonotype appeared a few times. The chain is built from TRBV12-3 or TRBV12-4 and TRBJ1-1; no reliable D call. The V and J ends lost 1 base and 3 bases respectively, with 6 bases between them. CDR3 length: 13 residues. The CDR3 here is CASSLVGYTEAFF. The CDR3 nucleotides are TGTGCCAGCAGTTTAGTGGGGTACACTGAAGCTTTCTTT.

Notes on this clonotype: With a much larger clone just one base away, this may be a read error. The chain recombines TRBV10-1 with TRBJ2-2, with D uncertain. Germline CDR1 is WNHNN and CDR2 is SYGVQD (reference sequence). The CDR3 is made up of 9 amino acids. With 8 bases removed from V and 6 bases from J, the gap between germline ends came to 1 base. The CDR3 DNA reads as TGCGCCAGCCCCGGGGAGCTGTTTTTT. Its protein product is CASPGELFF.

The chain recombines TRBV12-3 or TRBV12-4 with TRBJ2-5; maybe TRBD2 (6 bases). The length of the CDR3 is 15 residues. The V end lost 6 bases, the J end lost 4 bases, and 18 bases lay between the germline ends. The CDR3 DNA follows: TGTGCCAGCAGATATGGGGCGACCGGGGGAGAGACCCAGTACTTC. Protein sequence: CASRYGATGGETQYF.

Only a few counts were recorded for this clonotype. The rearrangement links TRBV7-3 to TRBJ2-3; D perhaps matches TRBD1 (5 bases). The CDR3 loop spans 15 amino acids. V shed 2 bases and J shed 3 bases, with 12 bases lying between them. In germline, CDR1 is SGHTA, CDR2 FQGTGA. CDR3 nucleotide sequence: TGTGCCAGCAGCTTATACCAGGGTGTTACAGATACGCAGTATTTT. This translates into CASSLYQGVTDTQYF.